The 32 T cell receptor beta chains below come from one sample, sequenced in a study of shared clonotypes between healthy human individuals. Some clones are missing from TCRdb's copy, which holds only in-frame ones; the method was immunoSEQ multiplex PCR. The data contain about 2.4 million clones, around 94% of them seen just once; the ten biggest clones take up 0.14%. The sequenced sample was naive CD4+ T cells sorted from blood. Subset defined: CD45RA+ positively selected. Receptors were obtained from a man in his late teens or twenties in good health.

The chain carries TRBV28 and TRBJ1-4, with 8 bases that match TRBD1. V shed 0 bases, J shed 7 bases, and the junction held 10 bases outside the gene matches. The CDR3 is made up of 17 amino acids. Looked up from germline, CDR1 is MDHEN and CDR2 is SYDVKM. The CDR3, as DNA: TGTGCCAGCAGTTTATGGGGGACAGGAAGGAGGGTTGAAAAACTGTTTTTT. This sequence encodes CASSLWGTGRRVEKLFF.

V is TRBV5-1 and J is TRBJ1-3; D gene ambiguous. Germline loops: CDR1 SGHRS, CDR2 YFSETQ. Trimming took off 5 bases at V and 2 bases at J, with 8 bases between the two ends. The length of the CDR3 is 13 residues. The CDR3: CASRVTAGNTIYF. CDR3 in DNA: TGCGCCAGCAGGGTAACCGCTGGAAACACCATATATTTT.

The genes are TRBV27 and TRBJ1-6, with 7 bases fitting TRBD1. The CDR3 covers 15 residues. Germline-derived CDR1 and CDR2 are MNHEY and SMNVEV (reference sequence). J gave up 10 bases and V 8 bases, and 14 bases lay outside the gene matches. In DNA form, the CDR3 reads TGTGCCAGCCAAAAAATGGGAGGGGGCGGCTCACCCCTCCACTTT. This encodes CASQKMGGGGSPLHF.

The rearrangement joins TRBV7-9 to TRBJ1-4, with 7 bases fitting TRBD1. V shed 4 bases, J shed 2 bases, and the junction held 4 bases outside the gene matches. Germline CDR1 is SEHNR and CDR2 is FQNEAQ (reference sequence). This CDR3 has 15 residues. CDR3 sequence: CASSSDRATNEKLFF. In DNA form, the CDR3 reads TGTGCCAGCAGCTCTGACAGGGCGACTAATGAAAAACTGTTTTTT.

This clone was seen only once. This sample also contains other DNA sequences that code for the same CDR3. The CDR3 DNA reads as TGTGCCAGCAGCTTAGGACAGGGGGCAGCCGGGGAGCTGTTTTTT. Its protein product is CASSLGQGAAGELFF. J is TRBJ2-2 and V is TRBV11-3; TRBD1 aligns across 10 bases. This CDR3 has 15 amino acids. V shed 1 base, J shed 6 bases, and the junction held 2 bases outside the gene matches. Germline CDR1 reads SGHNT; CDR2 reads YENEEA.

This clone occurred once. The chain carries TRBV9 and TRBJ2-7; 7 nucleotides line up with TRBD1. This CDR3 has 16 residues. CDR1 is SGDLS, CDR2 YYNGEE, per germline. The V segment lost 4 bases and the J segment 3 bases; nucleotides outside the gene matches: 13. CDR3 coding DNA: TGTGCCAGCAGCAGGACAGGTTCGGGACCCTACTACGAGCAGTACTTC. It is translated as CASSRTGSGPYYEQYF.

The V and J genes are TRBV29-1 and TRBJ2-5, with 7 bases aligning to TRBD1. The CDR3 consists of 13 residues. CDR1 and CDR2 (germline): SQVTM, ANQGSEA. The ends lost 0 bases at V and 5 bases at J; junction bases unmatched: 3. CDR3 nucleotides: TGCAGCGTTGAAGATACAGGGGTTGAGACCCAGTACTTC. Its protein is CSVEDTGVETQYF.

The chain recombines TRBV6-5 with TRBJ1-1; tentatively, D is TRBD1 (5 bases). This CDR3 region has 14 residues. Germline-derived CDR1 and CDR2 are MNHEY and SVGAGI. V lost 7 bases and J 4 bases, leaving 16 bases between the germline ends. The CDR3 DNA sequence: TGTGCCAGCAACCCTGCGGGGACGGCCACTGAAGCTTTCTTT. Its translation is CASNPAGTATEAFF.

A single count supports this clone. The rearrangement joins TRBV19 to TRBJ2-2; the match to TRBD1 covers 11 bases. The CDR3 sequence is 18 residues long. After removal of 0 bases from V and 0 bases from J, the junction contained 3 bases not matched to a gene. From germline, CDR1 is LNHDA and CDR2 SQIVND (reference sequence). The CDR3 DNA reads as TGTGCCAGTAGTATAGATCGGGGACAGGGGGCGAACACCGGGGAGCTGTTTTTT. Amino acids: CASSIDRGQGANTGELFF.

J is TRBJ2-1 and V is TRBV5-1; unclear D gene. Between the trimmed V and J ends, which lost 0 bases and 0 bases, there was a span of 10 bases. The CDR3 loop spans 16 amino acids. Germline values: CDR1 SGHRS, CDR2 YFSETQ. The CDR3 region is CASSLEGRVSYNEQFF. DNA for the CDR3: TGCGCCAGCAGCTTGGAGGGCAGAGTCTCCTACAATGAGCAGTTCTTC.

The chain combines TRBV30 with TRBJ1-2; no reliable D call. Trimming shortened V by 3 bases and J by 8 bases, and 10 bases separated the two germline ends. The length of the CDR3 is 11 residues. CDR1 is GTSNPN and CDR2 is SVGIG in the germline V gene (reference sequence). Here the CDR3 reads CAWSGGIGYTF. CDR3 sequence (DNA): TGTGCCTGGAGCGGAGGGATCGGCTACACCTTC.

The gene calls are TRBV11-2 and TRBJ2-1; D might be TRBD1 or TRBD2, each matching 5 bases. Germline assignment: CDR1 SGHAT and CDR2 FQNNGV. This CDR3 spans 17 amino acids. V shed 5 bases and J shed 3 bases, with 20 bases lying between them. The CDR3 sequence is CASSHPSGTGIYNEQFF. In DNA form, the CDR3 reads TGTGCCAGCAGCCATCCAAGTGGGACGGGTATCTACAATGAGCAGTTCTTC.

J is TRBJ1-1 and V is TRBV28; 8 positions agree with TRBD1. The CDR3 is 14 amino acids. Looked up from germline, CDR1 is MDHEN and CDR2 is SYDVKM. J was trimmed by 5 bases and V by 7 bases; bases with no gene match: 9. The CDR3 region is CASIFTGGQTEAFF. The CDR3, as DNA: TGTGCCAGCATTTTTACAGGGGGTCAGACTGAAGCTTTCTTT.

The sample holds a few counts of this clone. This rearrangement joins TRBV4-2 to TRBJ1-1; a weak D match, TRBD1 (6 bases). V gave up 3 bases and J gave up 1 base, with 12 bases separating them. CDR3 length: 15 amino acids. Germline V gene sequence: CDR1 LGHNA, CDR2 YNFKEQ. CDR3 amino acids: CASSQEGQTNTEAFF. For the CDR3, the DNA is TGTGCCAGCAGCCAGGAAGGACAGACGAACACTGAAGCTTTCTTT.

This clone appeared once. The chain recombines TRBV6-5 with TRBJ2-7; D could derive from TRBD1 or TRBD2 (5 bases each). Germline V gene sequence: CDR1 MNHEY, CDR2 SVGAGI. The V end was cut by 1 base, the J end by 6 bases, with 10 bases between. This CDR3 has 13 amino acids. DNA for the CDR3: TGTGCCAGCAGTTACTTCGCAGGGACCGAGCAGTACTTC. Its protein product is CASSYFAGTEQYF.

V and J are TRBV7-9 and TRBJ2-7; 9 bases fit TRBD1. Germline V gives CDR1 SEHNR, CDR2 FQNEAQ (reference sequence). After removal of 5 bases from V and 11 bases from J, the junction contained 7 bases not matched to a gene. This CDR3 has 12 residues. The CDR3 sequence: CASSLDRGTEYF. The DNA for the CDR3 is TGTGCCAGCAGCCTAGACAGGGGGACGGAGTACTTC. The full variable domain, its missing parts supplied by reference TRBV7-9 and TRBJ2-7, is DTGVSQNPRHKITKRGQNVTFRCDPISEHNRLYWYRQTLGQGPEFLTYFQNEAQLEKSRLLSDRFSAERPKGSFSTLEIQRTEQGDSAMYLCASSLDRGTEYFGPGTRLTVT.

This rearrangement joins TRBV30 to TRBJ2-2; perhaps TRBD2 as D (6 bases). CDR1 is GTSNPN, CDR2 SVGIG, per germline (reference sequence). Trimming pared 2 bases from V and 2 bases from J, leaving 21 bases between. This CDR3 spans 18 amino acids. The CDR3 DNA is TGTGCCTGGAGTTCCCCCCCTTGGCGGGGACCTAACACCGGGGAGCTGTTTTTT. This translates into CAWSSPPWRGPNTGELFF.

The V call is TRBV27, the J call TRBJ2-1; TRBD1 agrees at 9 bases. Germline CDR1 reads MNHEY; CDR2 reads SMNVEV (reference sequence). Trimming removed 2 bases from V and 3 bases from J; junction bases left unmatched: 2. This CDR3 contains 15 residues. CDR3 bases: TGTGCCAGCAGTTTAGCGGGACAGGGCTACAATGAGCAGTTCTTC. It translates to CASSLAGQGYNEQFF.

The CDR3 DNA sequence: TGCGCCAGCAGTCCGGACGGACCTTATGGCTACACCTTC. Protein product: CASSPDGPYGYTF. This chain links TRBV5-1 with TRBJ1-2; D unresolved. With 5 bases removed from V and 5 bases from J, the gap between germline ends came to 13 bases. Germline values: CDR1 SGHRS, CDR2 YFSETQ. The CDR3 has 13 residues.

The V gene is TRBV19, the J gene TRBJ1-5; 7 positions agree with TRBD1. V lost 5 bases and J lost 11; bases outside the gene matches: 9. The CDR3 contains 13 residues. CDR1 is LNHDA and CDR2 is SQIVND in the germline V gene (reference sequence). The DNA for the CDR3 is TGTGCCAGTAGTCCGCCCCCGACAGGGACCCAGCATTTT. Translated: CASSPPPTGTQHF.

This chain joins TRBV11-2 and TRBJ2-7; no reliable D call. Germline values: CDR1 SGHAT, CDR2 FQNNGV. V was trimmed by 5 bases and J by 2 bases, leaving 22 bases between them. The CDR3 has 17 amino acids. CDR3 bases: TGTGCCAGCAGCCTTACGTTCTCTCCGGTGGAGACCTACGAGCAGTACTTC. The encoded protein is CASSLTFSPVETYEQYF.

The chain carries TRBV29-1 and TRBJ1-5; D perhaps matches TRBD1 (5 bases). This CDR3 is built from 13 residues. Trimming pared 5 bases from V and 2 bases from J, leaving 10 bases between. Looked up from germline, CDR1 is SQVTM and CDR2 is ANQGSEA. The CDR3, as DNA: TGCAGCGTTCTTGAAGGGGGCAATCAGCCCCAGCATTTT. It is translated as CSVLEGGNQPQHF.

V is TRBV2 and J is TRBJ2-7, with TRBD1 matching over 12 bases. Trimming at V came to 8 bases and at J to 6 bases, leaving 2 bases not matched to a gene. CDR1 and CDR2 (germline): SNHLY, FYNNEI. CDR3 length: 12 amino acids. Here the CDR3 reads CASGTGGGEQYF. The CDR3 DNA sequence: TGTGCCAGCGGGACAGGGGGCGGCGAGCAGTACTTC.

The chain carries TRBV7-9 and TRBJ2-1; a possible D gene is TRBD2 (6 bases). V dropped 4 bases and J dropped 6 bases, with 10 bases sitting between them. CDR3 size: 13 residues. From germline, CDR1 is SEHNR and CDR2 FQNEAQ (reference sequence). CDR3 nucleotide sequence: TGTGCCAGCAGCTCGGGACTCCTCAATGAGCAGTTCTTC. Translation gives CASSSGLLNEQFF.

This chain joins TRBV7-9 and TRBJ2-5; TRBD1 matches 7 bases. The germline V gene encodes CDR1 SEHNR and CDR2 FQNEAQ (reference sequence). The CDR3 loop spans 14 amino acids. The ends lost 3 bases at V and 4 bases at J; junction bases unmatched: 5. For the CDR3, the DNA is TGTGCCAGCAGCTTCCTTACAGGGGTAGAGACCCAGTACTTC. It yields the protein CASSFLTGVETQYF.

V is TRBV10-2 and J is TRBJ1-2; 7 bases fit TRBD1. CDR1 and CDR2 (germline): WSHSY, SAAADI. The CDR3 sequence is 16 residues long. Trimming took 6 bases from V and 3 from J; bases not matched to a gene: 13. CDR3 amino acids: CASSEDPGQYYYGYTF. CDR3 in DNA: TGCGCCAGCAGCGAAGACCCGGGACAGTATTACTATGGCTACACCTTC.

This clone was picked up a small number of times. This chain joins TRBV5-1 and TRBJ1-2; no clear D gene. The ends were cut back, 1 base at V and 5 bases at J, with 9 bases in the middle. Germline V lookup: CDR1 SGHRS, CDR2 YFSETQ. The CDR3 is 13 residues long. The CDR3 spells CASSLSTLYGYTF. The CDR3, as DNA: TGCGCCAGCAGCTTGAGCACGCTATATGGCTACACCTTC.

This chain connects TRBV5-1 to TRBJ2-2; 9 bases map to TRBD1. J gave up 0 bases and V 2 bases, and 8 bases lay outside the gene matches. Germline values: CDR1 SGHRS, CDR2 YFSETQ. The CDR3 loop spans 18 amino acids. CDR3 sequence reads: CASSFPQGATSNTGELFF. The CDR3 DNA reads TGCGCCAGCAGCTTCCCACAGGGGGCAACGTCGAACACCGGGGAGCTGTTTTTT. Full variable domain (missing parts from reference TRBV5-1 and TRBJ2-2): KAGVTQTPRYLIKTRGQQVTLSCSPISGHRSVSWYQQTPGQGLQFLFEYFSETQRNKGNFPGRFSGRQFSNSRSEMNVSTLELGDSALYLCASSFPQGATSNTGELFFGEGSRLTVL.

V is TRBV5-8 and J is TRBJ2-7; D ambiguous. The CDR3 runs 15 residues. V was shortened by 0 bases and J by 3 bases, with 13 bases between the two germline ends. Germline lookup yields CDR1 SGHTS and CDR2 YDEGEE. For the CDR3, the DNA is TGTGCCAGCAGCTTGGGCCCCCTAGGAAACTACGAGCAGTACTTC. Its translation: CASSLGPLGNYEQYF. Together with reference TRBV5-8 and TRBJ2-7, the CDR3 gives the full variable domain: EAGVTQSPTHLIKTRGQQATLRCSPISGHTSVYWYQQALGLGLQFLLWYDEGEERNRGNFPPRFSGRQFPNYSSELNVNALELEDSALYLCASSLGPLGNYEQYFGPGTRLTVT.

This clone has only one observation. The chain employs TRBV7-2 and TRBJ1-1; no clear D. Germline CDR1 reads SGHTA; CDR2 reads FQGNSA. V was shortened by 2 bases and J by 0 bases, with 13 bases between the two germline ends. The CDR3 is 16 residues long. In nucleotides, the CDR3 is TGTGCCAGCAGCTTATGGGCCGGGGAGGTGAACACTGAAGCTTTCTTT. Amino acid sequence: CASSLWAGEVNTEAFF.

V gene TRBV27 combines with J gene TRBJ2-3; D may be TRBD2 (6 bases). Germline CDR1 and CDR2: MNHEY and SMNVEV (reference sequence). There are 15 residues in the CDR3. Trimming left V 8 bases short and J 3 bases short, with 18 bases between. The CDR3 DNA reads TGTGCCAGCCGAAAGCCTAGCGCATCGACAGATACGCAGTATTTT. Its protein product is CASRKPSASTDTQYF.

V is TRBV14 and J is TRBJ2-7; TRBD1 might be the D (7 bases). This CDR3 comprises 15 residues. Trimming removed 0 bases at V and 6 bases at J, with 15 bases between. Germline V lookup: CDR1 SGHDN, CDR2 FVKESK. In DNA form, the CDR3 reads TGTGCCAGCAGCCAAGATACGGGCAGGGGGGTCGAGCAGTACTTC. This codes for CASSQDTGRGVEQYF.